The 15 T cell receptor beta chains in this list originate from one sample, sequenced in a study of neurological immune-mediated disorders. Using its own MiXCR run on the 5' RACE reads, TCRdb lists one record per CDR3 protein. The data hold roughly 75,000 distinct CDR3 sequences, with roughly 15% observed a single time. Described time point: longitudinal time-point 1 (baseline). Sequenced sample: PBMCs. The origin of the receptors is a female donor with HTLV-1-associated myelopathy (HAM/TSP).

This clonotype was seen at least ten times. This chain links TRBV11-2 with TRBJ1-2, with no clear D. Germline V gives CDR1 SGHAT, CDR2 FQNNGV. Deletions cut 1 base from V and 4 bases from J, with 10 bases between. The CDR3 is made up of 14 amino acids. CDR3: CASSLAGETYGYTF. CDR3 DNA sequence: TGTGCCAGCAGCTTAGCTGGCGAAACCTATGGCTACACCTTC. The variable domain in full, with the rest retrieved from reference TRBV11-2 and TRBJ1-2, is EAGVAQSPRYKIIEKRQSVAFWCNPISGHATLYWYQQILGQGPKLLIQFQNNGVVDDSQLPKDRFSAERLKGVDSTLKIQPAKLEDSAVYLCASSLAGETYGYTFGSGTRLTVV.

As concerns this clonotype: An end of the junction differs from the germline gene, which may be a read error. The V call is TRBV4-2, the J call TRBJ2-5, with 8 positions matching TRBD2. The CDR3 spans 16 residues. Germline CDR1 LGHNA, CDR2 YNFKEQ. The chain's CDR3 is CVSSQEVGGARETQYF. The CDR3 nucleotides read TGTGTCAGCAGCCAAGAGGTCGGGGGGGCACGAGAGACCCAGTACTTC.

This clonotype has a count of ten or more. The rearrangement joins TRBV20-1 to TRBJ2-1; 7 positions agree with TRBD1. Germline loops: CDR1 DFQATT, CDR2 SNEGSKA (reference sequence). The CDR3 has 13 residues. Germline trimming cut 0 bases from V and 7 bases from J; bases unmatched to any gene: 3. CDR3 sequence reads: CSARDRQGNEQFF. The CDR3 nucleotides are TGCAGTGCTAGAGATAGACAGGGAAATGAGCAGTTCTTC.

On this clonotype itself: One base away lies a much larger clone, so this may be a sequencing read error. The V and J genes are TRBV27 and TRBJ1-2, with D unresolved. Germline V CDR1 and CDR2: MNHEY, SMNVEV (reference sequence). V was trimmed by 5 bases and J by 7 bases, leaving 11 bases between them. The length of the CDR3 is 12 residues. CDR3 bases: TGTGCCAGCAGTCCCAGTGTTGGTGGCTACACCTTC. Its protein is CASSPSVGGYTF.

This clonotype was picked up a small number of times. A read error may be the cause here, since a much bigger clone is one base away. The V gene is TRBV28, the J gene TRBJ2-7; D perhaps matches TRBD1 (5 bases). The germline CDR1 and CDR2 sequences are MDHEN and SYDVKM. The CDR3 covers 12 residues. The CDR3 DNA is TGTACCAGCAACTCAGGGCCCTACGAGCAGTACTTC. It encodes CTSNSGPYEQYF.

This clonotype has at least ten counts. This chain joins TRBV12-3 or TRBV12-4 and TRBJ2-5; unclear D gene. The CDR3 is 10 amino acids. Deletions cut 3 bases from V and 5 bases from J, with 1 base between. CDR3 DNA sequence: TGTGCCAGCAGTTTCGAGACCCAGTACTTC. Protein sequence: CASSFETQYF.

This clonotype has a count of ten or more. The CDR3 bases are TGTGCCAGCAGTGAACAGGGTTCGGCCTACGAGCAGTACTTC. This translates into CASSEQGSAYEQYF. This chain uses TRBV25-1 with TRBJ2-7, with D possibly TRBD1 on 5 matching bases. Germline CDR1 is MGHDK and CDR2 is SYGVNS. The V and J ends lost 2 bases and 2 bases respectively, with 10 bases between them. The CDR3 runs to 14 residues.

This clonotype was detected ten times or more. This chain connects TRBV20-1 to TRBJ2-1; D unclear. Trimming took 7 bases from V and 3 from J, leaving 16 bases between them. CDR1 is DFQATT, CDR2 SNEGSKA, per germline (reference sequence). CDR3 length: 14 residues. In DNA form, the CDR3 reads TGCAGTGGACCAAGCCCGGACGACTACAATGAGCAGTTCTTC. It codes for CSGPSPDDYNEQFF.

This clonotype was detected many times. The V call is TRBV21-1, the J call TRBJ1-6. TRBV21-1 is given as a pseudogene. This CDR3 comprises 20 residues. CDR3 bases: TGTGCCAGCGGCAGTCAGGGCACCTGCTACGGGAGCTCCTATAATTCACCCCTCCACTTT. This translates into CASGSQGTCYGSSYNSPLHF.

This clonotype was counted ten times or more. This rearrangement joins TRBV4-1 to TRBJ1-1, with TRBD1 as a possible D gene (6 bases). Trimming left V 0 bases short and J 5 bases short, with 25 bases between. This CDR3 is 19 amino acids long. Germline CDR1 MGHRA, CDR2 YSYEKL. The CDR3 DNA reads as TGCGCCAGCAGCCAAGATCGCCCCCCCGTGGCAGGGGAGTGGACTGAAGCTTTCTTT. Translating gives CASSQDRPPVAGEWTEAFF.

This clonotype was seen at least ten times. The V gene is TRBV27, the J gene TRBJ2-4; possibly TRBD2 for D (5 bases). The V and J ends lost 5 bases and 3 bases respectively, with 14 bases between them. Germline V gene lookup returns CDR1 MNHEY and CDR2 SMNVEV (reference sequence). The CDR3 is 15 amino acids. This CDR3 reads CASSPNQLGKNIQYF. As DNA, the CDR3 is TGTGCCAGCAGTCCTAATCAACTAGGCAAAAACATTCAGTACTTC.

The CDR3 coding sequence is TGTGCCAGCAGCCTCCAGGGGGGTGCGAACACTGAAGCTTTCTTT. Translation: CASSLQGGANTEAFF. This chain links TRBV12-3 or TRBV12-4 with TRBJ1-1; 7 bases are a match to TRBD1. The CDR3 has 15 residues. The ends lost 6 bases at V and 1 base at J; junction bases unmatched: 8.

This clonotype occurred many times. The rearrangement links TRBV5-8 to TRBJ2-1; D unclear. This CDR3 region has 15 residues. Germline V gene lookup returns CDR1 SGHTS and CDR2 YDEGEE. The V and J ends lost 4 bases and 4 bases respectively, with 15 bases between them. The CDR3: CASSPMGLQYNEQFF. CDR3 DNA sequence: TGTGCCAGCAGCCCTATGGGTCTTCAATACAATGAGCAGTTCTTC.

This clonotype was seen at least ten times. This chain joins TRBV20-1 and TRBJ1-1; D unclear. V lost 3 bases to trimming and J lost 4 bases, with 24 bases between them. Germline assignment: CDR1 DFQATT and CDR2 SNEGSKA (reference sequence). This CDR3 region has 17 residues. This CDR3 is CSARGAGFNSDSTEAFF. Written as DNA, the CDR3 is TGCAGTGCTAGGGGCGCGGGCTTTAATTCGGATAGCACTGAAGCTTTCTTT.

This clonotype has a single count. The chain is built from TRBV7-2 and TRBJ2-3; D gene uncertain. The V end lost 5 bases, the J end lost 0 bases, and 15 bases lay between the germline ends. The CDR3 covers 16 residues. CDR1 and CDR2 (germline): SGHTA, FQGNSA. CDR3: CASSQVGIGSTDTQYF. The CDR3 nucleotides are TGTGCCAGCAGCCAAGTAGGGATTGGGAGCACAGATACGCAGTATTTT.